A selection of T cell receptor beta chains follows, all from one sample in a study of Ad26.COV2.S vaccination and SARS-CoV-2 variants. Profiled with immunoSEQ multiplex PCR; TCRdb holds only in-frame clones, not every one. The sample shows hundreds of thousands of clones, about nine tenths of them seen only once. The specimen was peripheral blood, collected in a trial of Ad26.COV2.S vaccine versus placebo. These receptors were taken from a person aged 18 to 59 who received the Ad26.COV2.S COVID-19 vaccine or a placebo. The CDR3 runs from the conserved cysteine through the conserved F or W. A D gene is named only where the DNA matches it firmly. Not every row has a clone size; where given, it reads once, few, many or a size class.

V	D	J	size	DNA	CDR3
TRBV6-5	TRBD2	TRBJ2-7	-	TGTGCCAGCAGCCGGGGACTAGCGGGGACCTACGAGCAGTACTTC	CASSRGLAGTYEQYF
TRBV21-1	-	TRBJ1-4	-	TGTGCCAGCAGCAAAGGTAAGGGGGGGGCAACTAATGAAAAACTGTTTTTT	CASSKGKGGATNEKLFF
TRBV28	-	TRBJ2-7	-	TGTGCCAGCAGACCGTCGGTCTACGAGCAGTACTTC	CASRPSVYEQYF
TRBV5-1	-	TRBJ2-7	-	TGCGCCAGCAGCCCACGGGACGGATCCTACGAGCAGTACTTC	CASSPRDGSYEQYF
TRBV4-1	-	TRBJ1-5	-	TGCGCCAGCAGCCAAGAAGATTTACGGGGCAATCAGCCCCAGCATTTT	CASSQEDLRGNQPQHF
TRBV9	-	TRBJ1-1	once	TGTGCCAGCAGCGAACCCCCGGGGCCGAACACTGAAGCTTTCTTT	CASSEPPGPNTEAFF
TRBV6-5	TRBD1	TRBJ2-7	once	TGTGCCAGCAGTTACTCGAACAGGGGCGAGCAGTACTTC	CASSYSNRGEQYF
TRBV28	-	TRBJ1-4	-	TGTGCCAGCAGCCCGTCGCAGGGGCCTAATGAAAAACTGTTTTTT	CASSPSQGPNEKLFF
TRBV11-2	-	TRBJ1-4	-	TGTGCCAGCAGCTTATCAGTTAGTGAAAAACTGTTTTTT	CASSLSVSEKLFF
TRBV4-2	TRBD1	TRBJ2-7	-	TGTGCCAGCAGCCAAGATGTGGGACAGGGAAGTGAGCAGTACTTC	CASSQDVGQGSEQYF
TRBV28	TRBD1	TRBJ2-6	-	TGTGCCAGCAGCGGGACAGGGCCTGGGGCCAACGTCCTGACTTTC	CASSGTGPGANVLTF
TRBV6-5	-	TRBJ1-6	-	TGTGCCAGCAGTTACTCGACGGGTTCACCCCTCCACTTT	CASSYSTGSPLHF
TRBV5-1	TRBD2	TRBJ2-5	-	TGCGCCAGCAGTCCACTAGCGGGGGGAGAGACCCAGTACTTC	CASSPLAGGETQYF
TRBV7-9	-	TRBJ1-1	-	TGTGCCAGCAGCTTAGCTCTGAACACTGAAGCTTTCTTT	CASSLALNTEAFF
TRBV19	-	TRBJ1-2	few	TGTGCCAGTAGTATGGGAGGGACCTATGGCTACACCTTC	CASSMGGTYGYTF
TRBV30	-	TRBJ2-3	-	TGTGCCTGGAGTTGGACGGCCCGCACAGATACGCAGTATTTT	CAWSWTARTDTQYF
TRBV11-2	-	TRBJ2-3	-	TGTGCCAGCAGCCCACCTGGTGGGGGCATAGATACGCAGTATTTT	CASSPPGGGIDTQYF
TRBV4-1	-	TRBJ1-5	-	TGCGCCAGCAGCCAAGAGGATTATAGCAATCAGCCCCAGCATTTT	CASSQEDYSNQPQHF
TRBV7-2	-	TRBJ2-5	-	TGTGCCAGCAGCTTACTGGGGGCGAGAGAGACCCAGTACTTC	CASSLLGARETQYF
TRBV4-1	-	TRBJ1-4	-	TGCGCCAGCAGCCAGCCCGGAAGGGTTCATGAAAAACTGTTTTTT	CASSQPGRVHEKLFF
TRBV5-6	TRBD1	TRBJ1-5	-	TGTGCCAGCAGCATCGGGACAGGATTAGCGCATCAGCCCCAGCATTTT	CASSIGTGLAHQPQHF